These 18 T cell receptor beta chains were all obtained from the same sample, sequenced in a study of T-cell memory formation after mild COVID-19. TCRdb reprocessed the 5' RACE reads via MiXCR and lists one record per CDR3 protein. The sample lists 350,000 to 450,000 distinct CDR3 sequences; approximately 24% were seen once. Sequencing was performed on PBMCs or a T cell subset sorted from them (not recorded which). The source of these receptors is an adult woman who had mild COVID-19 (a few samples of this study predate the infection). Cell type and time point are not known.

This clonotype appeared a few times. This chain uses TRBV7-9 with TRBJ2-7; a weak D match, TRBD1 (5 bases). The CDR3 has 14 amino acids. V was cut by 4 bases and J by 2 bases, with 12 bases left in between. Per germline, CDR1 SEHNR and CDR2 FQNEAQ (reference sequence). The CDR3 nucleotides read TGTGCCAGCAGCTCCACAGGACGTACCTACGAGCAGTACTTC. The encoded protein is CASSSTGRTYEQYF. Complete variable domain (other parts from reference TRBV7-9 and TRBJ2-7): DTGVSQNPRHKITKRGQNVTFRCDPISEHNRLYWYRQTLGQGPEFLTYFQNEAQLEKSRLLSDRFSAERPKGSFSTLEIQRTEQGDSAMYLCASSSTGRTYEQYFGPGTRLTVT.

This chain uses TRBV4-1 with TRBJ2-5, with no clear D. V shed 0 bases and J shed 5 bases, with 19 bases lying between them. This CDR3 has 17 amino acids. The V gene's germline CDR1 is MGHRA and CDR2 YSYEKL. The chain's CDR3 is CASSQEIDTDLVETQYF. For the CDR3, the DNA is TGCGCCAGCAGCCAAGAAATCGATACAGACCTAGTGGAGACCCAGTACTTC.

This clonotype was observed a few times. The CDR3 sequence is CASRQTGAHQPQHF. The DNA of the CDR3 is TGTGCCAGCAGGCAGACAGGGGCTCATCAGCCCCAGCATTTT. V usage is TRBV12-3 or TRBV12-4 and J usage is TRBJ1-5; 8 bases are shared with TRBD1. V trimming: 6 bases; J trimming: 5 bases; junction bases outside the gene matches: 6. The CDR3 length is 14 residues.

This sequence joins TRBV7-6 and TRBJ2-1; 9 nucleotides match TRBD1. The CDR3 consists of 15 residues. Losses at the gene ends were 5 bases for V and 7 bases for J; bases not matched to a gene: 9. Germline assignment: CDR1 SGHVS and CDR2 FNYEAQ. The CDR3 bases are TGTGCCAGCAGCCGACAGACAGGGGGGTTGAATGAGCAGTTCTTC. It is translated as CASSRQTGGLNEQFF.

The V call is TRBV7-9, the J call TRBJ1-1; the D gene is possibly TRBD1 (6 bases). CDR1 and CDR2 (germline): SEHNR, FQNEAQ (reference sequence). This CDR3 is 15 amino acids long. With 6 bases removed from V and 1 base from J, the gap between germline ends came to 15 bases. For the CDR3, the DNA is TGTGCCAGCAGTCTAGGGGGGGAGGAGAACACTGAAGCTTTCTTT. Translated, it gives CASSLGGEENTEAFF.

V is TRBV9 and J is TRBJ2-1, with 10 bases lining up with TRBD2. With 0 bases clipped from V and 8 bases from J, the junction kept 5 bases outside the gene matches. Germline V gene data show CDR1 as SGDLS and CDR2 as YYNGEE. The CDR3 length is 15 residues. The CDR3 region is CASSVASSGGYEQFF. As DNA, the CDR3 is TGTGCCAGCAGCGTAGCGTCTAGCGGGGGTTATGAGCAGTTCTTC.

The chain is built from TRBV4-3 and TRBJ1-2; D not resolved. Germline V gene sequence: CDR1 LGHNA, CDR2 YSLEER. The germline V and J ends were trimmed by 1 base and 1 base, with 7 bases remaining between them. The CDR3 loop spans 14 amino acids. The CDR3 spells CASSQGGFNYGYTF. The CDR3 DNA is TGCGCCAGCAGCCAAGGGGGTTTTAACTATGGCTACACCTTC.

This chain's CDR3 is CASNAEGNYGYTF. In DNA form, the CDR3 reads TGTGCCAGCAACGCCGAGGGGAACTATGGCTACACCTTC. V is TRBV2 and J is TRBJ1-2; possibly TRBD1 for D (5 bases). In germline, CDR1 is SNHLY, CDR2 FYNNEI. Trimming took off 7 bases at V and 2 bases at J, with 11 bases between the two ends. The CDR3 loop spans 13 amino acids.

CDR3 coding DNA: TGTGCCAGCAGGACAGGGGGCGCCTATAATTCACCCCTCCACTTT. Protein product: CASRTGGAYNSPLHF. This rearrangement joins TRBV27 to TRBJ1-6; TRBD1 matches at 10 bases. The germline CDR1 and CDR2 sequences are MNHEY and SMNVEV (reference sequence). V was pared by 6 bases and J by 2 bases, with 1 base of the junction left unmatched. The CDR3 is 15 amino acids.

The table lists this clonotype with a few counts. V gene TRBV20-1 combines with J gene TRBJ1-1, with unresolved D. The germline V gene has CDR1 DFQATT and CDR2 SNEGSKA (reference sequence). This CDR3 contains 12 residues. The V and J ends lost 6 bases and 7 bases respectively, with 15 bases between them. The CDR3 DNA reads TGCAGTGCCTATTATCAGAGCTATGAAGCTTTCTTT. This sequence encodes CSAYYQSYEAFF.

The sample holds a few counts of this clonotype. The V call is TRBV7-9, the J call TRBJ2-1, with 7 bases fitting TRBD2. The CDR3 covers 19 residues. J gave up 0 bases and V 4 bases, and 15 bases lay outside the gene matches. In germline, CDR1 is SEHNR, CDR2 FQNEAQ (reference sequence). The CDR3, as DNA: TGTGCCAGCAGCTCCCCGAAGTGGGGGGGAACATTCTCCTACAATGAGCAGTTCTTC. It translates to CASSSPKWGGTFSYNEQFF.

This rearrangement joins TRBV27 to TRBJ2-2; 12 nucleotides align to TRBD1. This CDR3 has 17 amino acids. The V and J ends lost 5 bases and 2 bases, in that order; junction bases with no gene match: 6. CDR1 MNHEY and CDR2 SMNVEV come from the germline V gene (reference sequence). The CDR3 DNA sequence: TGTGCCAGCAGTCAGCGGGACAGGGGGCGCAACACCGGGGAGCTGTTTTTT. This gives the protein CASSQRDRGRNTGELFF.

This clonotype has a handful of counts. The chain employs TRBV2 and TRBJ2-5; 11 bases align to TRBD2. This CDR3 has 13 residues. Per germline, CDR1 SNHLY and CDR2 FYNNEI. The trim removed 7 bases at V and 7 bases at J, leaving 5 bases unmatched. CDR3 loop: CASTLGLAGTQYF. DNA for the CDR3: TGTGCCAGCACCCTAGGACTAGCGGGGACCCAGTACTTC.

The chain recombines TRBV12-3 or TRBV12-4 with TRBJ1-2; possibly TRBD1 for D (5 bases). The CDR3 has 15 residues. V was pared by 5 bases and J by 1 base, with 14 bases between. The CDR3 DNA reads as TGTGCCAGCAGTCTCGCCGGGGGATATAACTATGGCTACACCTTC. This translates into CASSLAGGYNYGYTF.

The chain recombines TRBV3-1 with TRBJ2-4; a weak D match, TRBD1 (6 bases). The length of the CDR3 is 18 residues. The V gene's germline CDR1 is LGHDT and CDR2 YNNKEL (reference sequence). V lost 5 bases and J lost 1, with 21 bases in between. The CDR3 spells CASSRIAAKTGAKNIQYF. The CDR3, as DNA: TGTGCCAGCAGCAGAATCGCGGCAAAAACAGGGGCCAAAAACATTCAGTACTTC.

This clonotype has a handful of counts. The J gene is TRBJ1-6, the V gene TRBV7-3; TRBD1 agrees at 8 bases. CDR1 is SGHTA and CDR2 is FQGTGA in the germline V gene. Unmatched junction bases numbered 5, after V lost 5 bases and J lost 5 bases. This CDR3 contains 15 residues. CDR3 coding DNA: TGTGCCAGCAGCCCACTGGACAGGGATAATTCACCCCTCCACTTT. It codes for CASSPLDRDNSPLHF. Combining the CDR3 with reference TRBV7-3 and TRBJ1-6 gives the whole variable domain GAGVSQTPSNKVTEKGKYVELRCDPISGHTALYWYRQSLGQGPEFLIYFQGTGAADDSGLPNDRFFAVRPEGSVSTLKIQRTERGDSAVYLCASSPLDRDNSPLHFGNGTRLTVT.

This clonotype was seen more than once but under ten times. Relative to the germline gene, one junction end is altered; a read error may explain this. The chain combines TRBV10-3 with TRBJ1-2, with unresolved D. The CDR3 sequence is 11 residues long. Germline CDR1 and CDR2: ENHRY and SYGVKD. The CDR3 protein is CAISEVYVYTF. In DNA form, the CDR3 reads TGTGCCATCAGTGAGGTATATGTCTACACCTTC.

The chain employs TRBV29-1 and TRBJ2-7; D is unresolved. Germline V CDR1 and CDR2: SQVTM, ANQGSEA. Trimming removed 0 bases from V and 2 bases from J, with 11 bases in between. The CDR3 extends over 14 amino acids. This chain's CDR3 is CSVEDRDNAYEQYF. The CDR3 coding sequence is TGCAGCGTTGAAGATCGTGACAATGCCTACGAGCAGTACTTC.